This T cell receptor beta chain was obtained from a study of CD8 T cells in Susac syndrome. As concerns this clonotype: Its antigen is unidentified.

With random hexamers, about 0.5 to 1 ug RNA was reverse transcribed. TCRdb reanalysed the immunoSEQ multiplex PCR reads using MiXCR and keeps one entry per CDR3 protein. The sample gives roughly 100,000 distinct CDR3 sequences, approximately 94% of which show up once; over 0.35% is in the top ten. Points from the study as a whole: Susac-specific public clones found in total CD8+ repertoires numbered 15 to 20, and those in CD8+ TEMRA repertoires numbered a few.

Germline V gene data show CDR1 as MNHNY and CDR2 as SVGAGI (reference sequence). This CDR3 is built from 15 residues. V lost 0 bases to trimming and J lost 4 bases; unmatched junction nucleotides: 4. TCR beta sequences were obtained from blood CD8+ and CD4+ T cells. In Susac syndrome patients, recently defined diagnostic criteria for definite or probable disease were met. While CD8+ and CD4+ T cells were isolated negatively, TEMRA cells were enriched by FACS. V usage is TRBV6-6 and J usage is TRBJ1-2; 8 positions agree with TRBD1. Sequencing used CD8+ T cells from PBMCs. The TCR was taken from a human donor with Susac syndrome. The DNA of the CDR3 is TGTGCCAGCAGTTACTCGGACAGGGAAGGCTATGGCTACACCTTC. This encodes CASSYSDREGYGYTF.